This is a list of T cell receptor beta chains from one sample in a study of blood T cell repertoires in COVID-19. Assay used: immunoSEQ multiplex PCR; TCRdb lists only in-frame clones, some missing. The table has 200,000 to 300,000 clones, roughly nine tenths seen once. The sample comprised peripheral blood. The source of these receptors is a man between 60 and 75 years old who had recovered from COVID-19. Both conserved end residues are part of each CDR3. Clone size is not always given. Where it is, it says once, few, many or a class for expanded clones.

TRBV27	TRBJ1-1	-	CASTSDLPGAEAFF
TRBV5-4	TRBJ2-5	-	CASSHMRDRGTQYF
TRBV19	TRBJ2-2	-	CASSHQGSTGELFF
TRBV5-1	TRBJ1-6	-	CASSLASDPRGAPLHF
TRBV9	TRBJ1-6	few	CASSVGGNSPLHF
TRBV19	TRBJ2-7	-	CASSTHRGSYEQYF
TRBV5-6	TRBJ1-4	-	CASSTGTGLEKLFF
TRBV6-5	TRBJ2-5	-	CASSLLWDTRQETQYF
TRBV5-5	TRBJ2-6	-	CASSLGGPGANVLTF
TRBV5-4	TRBJ2-5	-	CASSLGLAGVQETQYF
TRBV6-2/TRBV6-3	TRBJ1-6	-	CASSYSQERGNSPLHF
TRBV11-2	TRBJ2-1	-	CASRRAGTGLMNEQFF
TRBV6-5	TRBJ2-7	-	CASSKGQAHEQYF
TRBV6-6	TRBJ1-6	-	CASSTPAGTGNSPLHF
TRBV2	TRBJ1-1	-	CASILDRGRRGTEAFF
TRBV27	TRBJ2-5	-	CASSGTTGTETQYF
TRBV5-5	TRBJ1-5	-	CASSLGGGTGQPQHF
TRBV5-5	TRBJ2-1	once	CASRRPGLGGNNEQFF
TRBV6-5	TRBJ1-2	-	CASSPLRDRTYGYTF
TRBV18	TRBJ2-3	-	CASRFGLERSSTDTQYF
TRBV11-3	TRBJ2-3	-	CASSSDRVGDTQYF
TRBV13	TRBJ2-5	-	CASSLGDRGGQYF
TRBV27	TRBJ1-5	-	CASSSGQGRNNQPQHF
TRBV21-1	TRBJ1-6	-	CASSKNDRVYNSPLHF
TRBV4-1	TRBJ1-2	-	CASSRLTGGYGYTF
TRBV12-5	TRBJ2-3	-	CASAIPGTGTPLDTQYF
TRBV5-6	TRBJ1-2	-	CASSPSGVGYTF